The next 8 T cell receptor beta chains were all read from a single sample in a study of T cells in tumors after PD-1 blockade. Method: immunoSEQ multiplex PCR; TCRdb's copy keeps in-frame clones and lacks some. The data show roughly 49,000 clones, about 84% seen once. Sample: PBMCs, taken before anti-PD-1 treatment. The receptors originated from a human donor with basal cell carcinoma.

The chain couples TRBV9 to TRBJ2-3; D perhaps matches TRBD2 (6 bases). CDR1 is SGDLS and CDR2 is YYNGEE in the germline V gene. CDR3 length: 15 amino acids. Trimming removed 1 base at V and 6 bases at J, with 15 bases between. CDR3 in DNA: TGTGCCAGCAGCGTATCCCCGACTAGTGCGGATACGCAGTATTTT. It translates to CASSVSPTSADTQYF.

This rearrangement joins TRBV7-6 to TRBJ2-5; TRBD1 aligns across 8 bases. The V gene's germline CDR1 is SGHVS and CDR2 FNYEAQ. This CDR3 is built from 15 residues. V was pared by 4 bases and J by 3 bases, with 7 bases of the junction left unmatched. The DNA of the CDR3 is TGTGCCAGCAGCTCCCGGCTACAGGGGGAAGAGACCCAGTACTTC. Translation: CASSSRLQGEETQYF.

This clone was seen only once. The chain employs TRBV5-1 and TRBJ1-2; no definite D call. Trimming cost V 0 bases and J 4 bases, with 10 bases left between them. CDR3 length equals 14 residues. Germline V CDR1 and CDR2: SGHRS, YFSETQ. The CDR3 sequence is CASSLDGVGYGYTF. The CDR3 nucleotides are TGCGCCAGCAGCTTGGACGGGGTGGGCTATGGCTACACCTTC.

The CDR3 DNA reads TGCGCCAGCAGCCGAATACTAGCGGGGGAAGCCCTGCGTGACACAGATACGCAGTATTTT. Amino acid sequence: CASSRILAGEALRDTDTQYF. V usage is TRBV5-1 and J usage is TRBJ2-3; 11 nucleotides line up with TRBD2. Germline trimming cut 4 bases from V and 2 bases from J; bases unmatched to any gene: 18. The CDR3 is 20 amino acids. Germline V CDR1 and CDR2: SGHRS, YFSETQ.

This clone was recorded only once. This chain links TRBV9 with TRBJ1-3, with D perhaps matching TRBD1 (6 bases). The CDR3 totals 17 residues. Germline-derived CDR1 and CDR2 are SGDLS and YYNGEE. The V gene lost 2 bases and the J gene lost 0 bases, with 15 bases spanning the gap. The CDR3 DNA follows: TGTGCCAGCAGCGTGGGCAGGGGTACGGACTCTGGAAACACCATATATTTT. This gives the protein CASSVGRGTDSGNTIYF.

This clone was seen a single time. The gene calls are TRBV4-2 and TRBJ2-1; 7 nucleotides line up with TRBD2. Germline CDR1 LGHNA, CDR2 YNFKEQ. The CDR3 runs 14 residues. Trimming removed 5 bases from V and 5 bases from J; junction bases left unmatched: 6. The DNA for the CDR3 is TGTGCCAGCAGCTACGGGACTAACGACAATGAGCAGTTCTTC. It specifies CASSYGTNDNEQFF.

This clone has only one observation. The CDR3 DNA is TGTGCCAGCAGTTTAGCTAGCGGGGGGGTATTATGGAATGAGCAGTTCTTC. Residues: CASSLASGGVLWNEQFF. This chain links TRBV27 with TRBJ2-1; 12 nucleotides agree with TRBD2. Germline V lookup: CDR1 MNHEY, CDR2 SMNVEV (reference sequence). V gave up 2 bases and J gave up 7 bases; unmatched junction bases: 9. CDR3 size: 17 residues.

J is TRBJ1-3 and V is TRBV5-1, with a possible D match to TRBD1 (5 bases). The CDR3 spans 14 residues. Per the germline V gene, CDR1 is SGHRS and CDR2 is YFSETQ. The germline V and J ends were trimmed by 2 bases and 2 bases, with 8 bases remaining between them. Here the CDR3 reads CASSFGGPGNTIYF. For the CDR3, the DNA is TGCGCCAGCAGCTTTGGGGGTCCTGGAAACACCATATATTTT.